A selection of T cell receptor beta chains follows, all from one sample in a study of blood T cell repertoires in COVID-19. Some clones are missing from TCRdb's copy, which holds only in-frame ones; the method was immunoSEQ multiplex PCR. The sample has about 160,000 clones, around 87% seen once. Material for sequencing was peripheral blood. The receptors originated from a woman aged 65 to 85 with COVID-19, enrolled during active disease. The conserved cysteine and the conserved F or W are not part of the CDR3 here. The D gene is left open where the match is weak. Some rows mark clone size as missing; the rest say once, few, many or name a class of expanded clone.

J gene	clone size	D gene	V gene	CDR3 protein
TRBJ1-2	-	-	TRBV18	ASSPFGNGYT
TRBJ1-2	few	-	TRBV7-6	ASSYQRTGTTAGYGYT
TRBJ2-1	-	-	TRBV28	ASIAAIGGGEQF
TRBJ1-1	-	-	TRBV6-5	AVREAF
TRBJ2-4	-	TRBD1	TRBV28	ASSLGQLKAKNIQY
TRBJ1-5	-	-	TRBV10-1	ASMTDHSNQPQH
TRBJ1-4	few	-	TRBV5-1	ASGLQGGEKLF
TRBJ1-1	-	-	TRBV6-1	ASSDTGWTEAF
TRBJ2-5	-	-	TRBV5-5	ASSPRGNPGETQY
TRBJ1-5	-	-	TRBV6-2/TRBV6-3	ASSPGGEAGQPQH
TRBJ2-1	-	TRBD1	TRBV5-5	ASSLWSQGAGNEQF
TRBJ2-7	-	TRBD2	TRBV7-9	ASSYHGTSGGEQY
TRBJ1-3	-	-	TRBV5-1	ASSLASGNTIY
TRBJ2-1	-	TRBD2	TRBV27	ASSLFPTSGGGEQF
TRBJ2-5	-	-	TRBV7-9	ASSWSVQETQY
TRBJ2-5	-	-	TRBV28	ASRRTGTLKEETQY
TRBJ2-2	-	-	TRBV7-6	ASRLSRSANTGELF
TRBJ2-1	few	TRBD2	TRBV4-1	ASSPGRLAGGEQF
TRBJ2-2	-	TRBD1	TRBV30	AWSVRTGVTGELF
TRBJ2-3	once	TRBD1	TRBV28	ASSSQGAGADTQY
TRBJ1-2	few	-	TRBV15	ATSRPPTGSPGGYT
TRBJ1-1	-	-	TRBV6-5	ASSYYVWRLQGEAF